Shown below are 28 T cell receptor beta chains from a single sample sequenced in a study of T cell responses to AZD1222 COVID-19 vaccine. The assay was immunoSEQ multiplex PCR, and TCRdb's table has in-frame clones only and misses some. Here the sample spans under 150,000 clones, around 90% being singletons. Sequenced here: peripheral blood, sampled on day 0 of AZD1222 vaccination. These receptors came from an adult in good health.

The chain recombines TRBV6-2 or TRBV6-3 with TRBJ1-6, with no clear D. V shed 0 bases and J shed 12 bases, with 9 bases lying between them. Germline V lookup: CDR1 MNHEY, CDR2 SVGEGT. The CDR3 loop spans 13 amino acids. Here the CDR3 DNA reads TGTGCCAGCAGTTACTCGGACTGGGGACCCCTCCACTTT. Its protein is CASSYSDWGPLHF.

This sequence joins TRBV18 and TRBJ2-5; TRBD1 is a possible D gene (5 bases). With 0 bases removed from V and 3 bases from J, the gap between germline ends came to 11 bases. This CDR3 has 15 amino acids. Germline loops: CDR1 KGHSH, CDR2 LQKENI. CDR3 DNA: TGTGCCAGCTCACCACCGAGCAGCAGGGAAGAGACCCAGTACTTC. Its translation: CASSPPSSREETQYF. The whole variable domain, remainder taken from reference TRBV18 and TRBJ2-5, is NAGVMQNPRHLVRRRGQEARLRCSPMKGHSHVYWYRQLPEEGLKFMVYLQKENIIDESGMPKERFSAEFPKEGPSILRIQQVVRGDSAAYFCASSPPSSREETQYFGPGTRLLVL.

The chain employs TRBV3-1 (or the pseudogene TRBV3-2) and TRBJ1-5, with D hard to call. The CDR3 length is 11 residues. CDR1 and CDR2 from the germline V gene are LGHDT and YNNKEL (reference sequence). Deletions cut 4 bases from V and 8 bases from J, with 6 bases between. The CDR3 region is CASSPLKPQHF. For the CDR3, the DNA is TGTGCCAGCAGCCCCCTAAAGCCCCAGCATTTT.

The V call is TRBV11-2, the J call TRBJ1-6, with TRBD1 as a possible D gene (5 bases). CDR3 size: 15 residues. The germline gives CDR1 SGHAT, CDR2 FQNNGV. V dropped 5 bases and J dropped 8 bases, with 16 bases sitting between them. The CDR3 sequence: CASSPVRAGHSPLHF. Written as DNA, the CDR3 is TGTGCCAGCAGCCCCGTTCGGGCAGGGCATTCACCCCTCCACTTT.

The chain combines TRBV5-1 with TRBJ2-5; D perhaps matches TRBD2 (6 bases). The ends were cut back, 4 bases at V and 9 bases at J, with 13 bases in the middle. The CDR3 totals 12 residues. The V gene's germline CDR1 is SGHRS and CDR2 YFSETQ. CDR3: CASSRDGEAQYF. For the CDR3, the DNA is TGCGCCAGCAGCCGCGACGGGGAGGCCCAGTACTTC.

The genes are TRBV18 and TRBJ1-1, with 8 bases identical to TRBD1. From germline, CDR1 is KGHSH and CDR2 LQKENI. V lost 3 bases and J lost 10; bases outside the gene matches: 4. The CDR3 contains 12 residues. CDR3 loop: CASSPFQGAAFF. CDR3 DNA sequence: TGTGCCAGCTCACCTTTTCAGGGGGCAGCTTTCTTT.

This chain uses TRBV6-5 with TRBJ2-3; D might be TRBD2 (6 bases). The CDR3 has 14 residues. CDR1 and CDR2 from the germline V gene are MNHEY and SVGAGI. Trimming removed 5 bases at V and 3 bases at J, with 12 bases between. The CDR3 sequence: CASSPTGGTDTQYF. As DNA, the CDR3 is TGTGCCAGCAGTCCCACCGGGGGAACAGATACGCAGTATTTT.

This chain joins TRBV27 and TRBJ1-1, with D maybe TRBD1 (5 bases). The V and J ends lost 3 bases and 4 bases respectively, with 9 bases between them. This CDR3 has 13 amino acids. Germline CDR1 reads MNHEY; CDR2 reads SMNVEV (reference sequence). The CDR3 DNA sequence: TGTGCCAGCAGTTTTGAGGGGCCCACTGAAGCTTTCTTT. It translates to CASSFEGPTEAFF.

The gene calls are TRBV4-3 and TRBJ1-6; weak D call: TRBD1 (5 bases). Germline V gene sequence: CDR1 LGHNA, CDR2 YSLEER. CDR3 length: 16 amino acids. V was clipped by 0 bases and J by 10 bases, with 16 bases between them. The CDR3 protein is CASSQEPGFSNSPLHF. The CDR3 DNA sequence: TGCGCCAGCAGCCAAGAGCCAGGGTTCTCTAACTCACCCCTCCACTTT.

The chain combines TRBV4-3 with TRBJ2-1, with D unresolved. V was trimmed by 2 bases and J by 3 bases, leaving 8 bases between them. The length of the CDR3 is 14 residues. Looked up from germline, CDR1 is LGHNA and CDR2 is YSLEER. CDR3 nucleotides: TGCGCCAGCAGCCAACGCCGCGGCTACAATGAGCAGTTCTTC. Its translation is CASSQRRGYNEQFF.

This sequence joins TRBV10-3 and TRBJ2-1; TRBD2 might be the D (7 bases). The CDR3 spans 12 residues. V lost 6 bases to trimming and J lost 8 bases, with 11 bases between them. CDR1 and CDR2 from the germline V gene are ENHRY and SYGVKD. The CDR3, as DNA: TGTGCCATCAGAGGGGGGGCGGATGAGCAGTTCTTC. It specifies CAIRGGADEQFF.

The genes are TRBV12-5 and TRBJ2-5; D not resolved. The V end lost 2 bases, the J end lost 3 bases, and 10 bases lay between the germline ends. Germline lookup yields CDR1 LGHNT and CDR2 FRNRAP. CDR3 length equals 14 residues. DNA of the CDR3: TGTGCTAGTGGTTTGAGGCCTCACAAAGAGACCCAGTACTTC. As protein: CASGLRPHKETQYF.

The CDR3 reads CASSYAGKSNEQFF. In DNA form, the CDR3 reads TGTGCCAGCAGTTACGCAGGAAAGTCCAATGAGCAGTTCTTC. The J gene is TRBJ2-1, the V gene TRBV6-2 or TRBV6-3; D gene uncertain. CDR1 is MNHEY, CDR2 SVGEGT, per germline. This CDR3 comprises 14 residues. V dropped 2 bases and J dropped 6 bases, with 11 bases sitting between them.

The chain has TRBV4-3 and TRBJ1-5, with TRBD1 matching over 7 bases. This CDR3 has 15 amino acids. Germline V gene sequence: CDR1 LGHNA, CDR2 YSLEER. With 0 bases clipped from V and 7 bases from J, the junction kept 6 bases outside the gene matches. CDR3 sequence reads: CASSQEHEGAQPQHF. For the CDR3, the DNA is TGCGCCAGCAGCCAAGAGCACGAGGGGGCGCAGCCCCAGCATTTT.

CDR3 bases: TGTGCCAGCAGCTCTAACCGGGACAGGGTTGGAAACACCATATATTTT. Its translation is CASSSNRDRVGNTIYF. The chain has TRBV7-3 and TRBJ1-3; TRBD1 matches at 9 bases. This CDR3 has 16 amino acids. CDR1 SGHTA and CDR2 FQGTGA come from the germline V gene. J lost 3 bases, V lost 4 bases, and 7 bases had no gene match.

V is TRBV15 and J is TRBJ2-3; D is undetermined. The CDR3 runs 14 residues. Per germline, CDR1 LNHNV and CDR2 YYDKDF (reference sequence). V was clipped by 8 bases and J by 2 bases, with 14 bases between them. CDR3: CATGIGRNTDTQYF. The CDR3 nucleotides are TGTGCCACCGGTATTGGCAGGAACACAGATACGCAGTATTTT.

This CDR3 reads CASSPLGQGRQKLFF. Here the CDR3 DNA reads TGTGCCAGTAGCCCGTTGGGACAGGGGAGGCAAAAACTGTTTTTT. The chain employs TRBV19 and TRBJ1-4; 10 bases match TRBD1. The CDR3 length is 15 residues. Germline CDR1 is LNHDA and CDR2 is SQIVND (reference sequence). Trimming cost V 6 bases and J 9 bases; bases outside gene matches: 10. The variable domain in full, with the rest retrieved from reference TRBV19 and TRBJ1-4, is DGGITQSPKYLFRKEGQNVTLSCEQNLNHDAMYWYRQDPGQGLRLIYYSQIVNDFQKGDIAEGYSVSREKKESFPLTVTSAQKNPTAFYLCASSPLGQGRQKLFFGSGTQLSVL.

The gene calls are TRBV4-3 and TRBJ1-1; 9 bases fit TRBD1. The CDR3 extends over 15 amino acids. Unmatched junction bases numbered 10, after V lost 8 bases and J lost 3 bases. CDR1 and CDR2 from the germline V gene are LGHNA and YSLEER. CDR3 in amino acids: CASSPRTGVDTEAFF. The CDR3 nucleotides are TGCGCCAGCTCTCCTAGGACAGGGGTGGACACTGAAGCTTTCTTT.

The chain couples TRBV6-2 or TRBV6-3 to TRBJ2-1, with 12 bases matching TRBD2. The CDR3 is 16 amino acids. Trimming at V came to 6 bases and at J to 10 bases, leaving 13 bases not matched to a gene. In germline, CDR1 is MNHEY, CDR2 SVGEGT. DNA for the CDR3: TGTGCCAGCAGCCGGGCGACTAGCGGGGGAGCACACGAGCAGTTCTTC. Its protein is CASSRATSGGAHEQFF.

About this clone: The identical CDR3 is also encoded by other nucleotide sequences in the sample. This chain joins TRBV6-5 and TRBJ1-3; D unclear. The CDR3 covers 15 residues. Germline V CDR1 and CDR2: MNHEY, SVGAGI. V was trimmed by 0 bases and J by 0 bases, leaving 6 bases between them. This CDR3 is CASSYSGNSGNTIYF. The CDR3 DNA is TGTGCCAGCAGTTACTCTGGGAACTCTGGAAACACCATATATTTT.

The rearrangement uses TRBV7-9 and TRBJ1-2, with D unresolved. The CDR3 sequence is 11 residues long. The germline V and J ends were trimmed by 10 bases and 6 bases, with 12 bases remaining between them. The V gene's germline CDR1 is SEHNR and CDR2 FQNEAQ (reference sequence). The CDR3 DNA sequence: TGTGCCATCCCTTTGAGCCATGGCTACACCTTC. Translating gives CAIPLSHGYTF.

The chain recombines TRBV7-2 with TRBJ1-3; D is unclear. Germline values: CDR1 SGHTA, CDR2 FQGNSA. The CDR3 extends over 15 amino acids. The ends were cut back, 2 bases at V and 0 bases at J, with 8 bases in the middle. CDR3 sequence reads: CASSLIWGSGNTIYF. CDR3 DNA sequence: TGTGCCAGCAGCTTAATTTGGGGCTCTGGAAACACCATATATTTT.

This chain connects TRBV10-3 to TRBJ1-2; no definite D call. V gave up 3 bases and J gave up 0 bases, with 11 bases separating them. This CDR3 has 15 residues. Looked up from germline, CDR1 is ENHRY and CDR2 is SYGVKD. CDR3 coding DNA: TGTGCCATCAGTGATATGAAGGACCCTAACTATGGCTACACCTTC. Its protein product is CAISDMKDPNYGYTF.

This rearrangement joins TRBV27 to TRBJ2-2; D is undetermined. V was cut by 8 bases and J by 1 base, with 11 bases left in between. Germline V gene data show CDR1 as MNHEY and CDR2 as SMNVEV (reference sequence). The CDR3 runs 14 residues. CDR3 in amino acids: CASSGGWNTGELFF. The CDR3 DNA is TGTGCCAGCTCCGGCGGCTGGAACACCGGGGAGCTGTTTTTT.

The chain couples TRBV4-2 to TRBJ2-5; a possible D gene is TRBD2 (7 bases). The CDR3 loop spans 17 amino acids. Germline CDR1 and CDR2: LGHNA and YNFKEQ. V dropped 1 base and J dropped 2 bases, with 17 bases sitting between them. The CDR3 DNA reads TGTGCCAGCAGCCAAGGGGCTGAAGGGAGGGGGCAAGAGACCCAGTACTTC. This codes for CASSQGAEGRGQETQYF.

The chain couples TRBV7-2 to TRBJ2-7; 7 nucleotides line up with TRBD1. CDR1 SGHTA and CDR2 FQGNSA come from the germline V gene. V shed 1 base, J shed 4 bases, and the junction held 7 bases outside the gene matches. This CDR3 region has 15 residues. Written as DNA, the CDR3 is TGTGCCAGCAGCTTAGTACAGGGGCCTTCTTACGAGCAGTACTTC. It translates to CASSLVQGPSYEQYF.

The chain carries TRBV27 and TRBJ2-2; D gene unclear. Trimming cost V 2 bases and J 1 base, with 2 bases left between them. CDR3 size: 13 residues. Germline V gives CDR1 MNHEY, CDR2 SMNVEV (reference sequence). Here the CDR3 DNA reads TGTGCCAGCAGTTTAGTGAACACCGGGGAGCTGTTTTTT. This sequence encodes CASSLVNTGELFF.

With regard to this clone: At one boundary the junction diverges from the germline segment, which might be a read error. The sample contains more than one DNA sequence encoding this CDR3. This rearrangement joins TRBV5-1 to TRBJ1-4; TRBD1 matches at 7 bases. CDR3 length: 16 residues. CDR1 is SGHRS and CDR2 is YFSETQ in the germline V gene. Here the CDR3 reads CASSTQPRTGGEKLFF. DNA of the CDR3: TGTGCCAGCAGCACCCAACCTCGGACAGGTGGCGAAAAACTGTTTTTT.